This T cell receptor beta chain appears in the sequencing data of a study of blood T cells in healthy people across ages. Study-level points and caveats: A greater number of naive CD4+ cells and higher diversity distinguished long-lived donors from aged donors. Naive T cell percentage showed a strong correlation with TCR beta diversity.

Germline V lookup: CDR1 SGDLS, CDR2 YYNGEE. The CDR3 extends over 13 amino acids. The V end lost 7 bases, the J end lost 1 base, and 11 bases lay between the germline ends. They isolated at least 6 million PBMCs from each sample. This clonotype was found a few times. Its antigen remains unknown. Together with a sample-barcoded 5' primer, a J-beta primer mix was included in a second PCR lasting about 6 to 11 cycles. The template-switch adaptor was a 5' adaptor with 12 random nucleotides. It tagged each cDNA molecule. MiXCR, run by TCRdb on the 5' RACE reads, gives a single entry per CDR3 protein. The table lists under 2 million distinct CDR3 sequences, roughly a third of them singletons.

This receptor was taken from a woman in her 30s in good health. The chain couples TRBV9 to TRBJ1-1, with D perhaps TRBD1 (5 bases). Sequenced input: blood. The DNA of the CDR3 is TGTGCCAGCGCAGTCGGGGGGAACACTGAAGCTTTCTTT. The encoded protein is CASAVGGNTEAFF. The variable domain in full, completed from reference TRBV9 and TRBJ1-1, reads DSGVTQTPKHLITATGQRVTLRCSPRSGDLSVYWYQQSLDQGLQFLIQYYNGEERAKGNILERFSAQQFPDLHSELNLSSLELGDSALYFCASAVGGNTEAFFGQGTRLTVV.